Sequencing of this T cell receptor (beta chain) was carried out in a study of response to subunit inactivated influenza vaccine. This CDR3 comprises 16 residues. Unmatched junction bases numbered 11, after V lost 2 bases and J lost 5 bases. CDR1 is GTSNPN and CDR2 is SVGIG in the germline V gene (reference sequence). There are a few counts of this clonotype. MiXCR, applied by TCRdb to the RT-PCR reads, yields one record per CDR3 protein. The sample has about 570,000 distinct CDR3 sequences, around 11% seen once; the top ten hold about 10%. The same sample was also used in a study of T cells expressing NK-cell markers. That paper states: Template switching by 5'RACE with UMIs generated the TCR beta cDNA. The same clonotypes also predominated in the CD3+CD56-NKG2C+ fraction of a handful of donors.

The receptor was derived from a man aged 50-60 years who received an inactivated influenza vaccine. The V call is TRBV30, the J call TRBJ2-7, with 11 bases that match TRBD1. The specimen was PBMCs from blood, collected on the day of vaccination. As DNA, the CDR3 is TGTGCCTGGAGTAAGCCTTTCTGGGGACAGGGGGACGAGCAGTACTTC. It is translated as CAWSKPFWGQGDEQYF.